The 8 T cell receptor beta chains below come from one sample, sequenced in a study of vaccination and CD4 T cells after COVID-19. An Oncomine TCR Beta short-read assay was used to sequence the DNA from cultured CD4+ T cells. TCRdb itself ran the PCR reads through MiXCR, one entry per CDR3 protein. The table has 15,000 to 20,000 distinct CDR3 sequences, 55% seen once. As for treatment: approximately 11-day PBMC culture with coronavirus spike peptide pools or control peptides (ViraFEST assay). Antigens for these TCRs are unknown. The source material was CD4+ T cells from blood, cultured in vitro. The receptors derive from a human donor who had recovered from COVID-19.

This clonotype was seen a few times. This chain uses TRBV27 with TRBJ2-5; TRBD1 aligns across 8 bases. The CDR3 is 14 residues long. Germline V CDR1 and CDR2: MNHEY, SMNVEV (reference sequence). V lost 5 bases, J lost 6 bases, and 8 bases stayed unmatched. DNA of the CDR3: TGTGCCAGCAGTCCCTCAGGGGGCAGAAAGACCCAGTACTTC. It codes for CASSPSGGRKTQYF.

V and J are TRBV7-9 and TRBJ2-7, with 7 bases identical to TRBD1. The CDR3 sequence is 14 residues long. After removal of 6 bases from V and 7 bases from J, the junction contained 12 bases not matched to a gene. Germline V CDR1 and CDR2: SEHNR, FQNEAQ (reference sequence). CDR3 region: CASRNTGAPGEQYF. As DNA, the CDR3 is TGTGCCAGCAGGAATACAGGGGCCCCGGGGGAGCAGTACTTC.

The V call is TRBV19, the J call TRBJ1-6; 7 positions agree with TRBD1. V dropped 1 base and J dropped 7; count of bases not matched to a gene: 4. The CDR3 contains 15 residues. In germline, CDR1 is LNHDA, CDR2 SQIVND (reference sequence). CDR3 coding DNA: TGTGCCAGTAGTATAGGGGACAGAGAAAATTCACCCCTCCACTTT. Its protein is CASSIGDRENSPLHF.

The rearrangement uses TRBV2 and TRBJ1-2; D is possibly TRBD1 (5 bases). V was cut by 6 bases and J by 5 bases, with 10 bases left in between. In germline, CDR1 is SNHLY, CDR2 FYNNEI. This CDR3 region has 12 residues. CDR3 sequence reads: CASRGGGYGYTF. The CDR3 region has the DNA TGTGCCAGCAGGGGTGGGGGGTATGGCTACACCTTC.

The rearrangement joins TRBV28 to TRBJ2-3; 7 bases are a match to TRBD1. Germline V gives CDR1 MDHEN, CDR2 SYDVKM. The trim removed 6 bases at V and 1 base at J, leaving 13 bases unmatched. The CDR3 extends over 17 amino acids. CDR3 sequence: CASRSPTGDGRTDTQYF. For the CDR3, the DNA is TGTGCCAGCAGGTCGCCTACAGGGGACGGTCGCACAGATACGCAGTATTTT.

This chain uses TRBV6-1 with TRBJ1-2; maybe TRBD1 (6 bases). The CDR3 is made up of 15 amino acids. The V and J ends lost 6 bases and 4 bases respectively, with 18 bases between them. Germline V gene data show CDR1 as MNHNS and CDR2 as SASEGT. Here the CDR3 reads CASRKTDGQFYGYTF. The DNA of the CDR3 is TGTGCCAGCAGAAAGACCGACGGACAGTTCTATGGCTACACCTTC.

The chain is built from TRBV6-1 and TRBJ1-1; TRBD1 aligns across 7 bases. Losses at the gene ends were 6 bases for V and 1 base for J; bases not matched to a gene: 5. Germline V gives CDR1 MNHNS, CDR2 SASEGT. This CDR3 has 14 residues. CDR3 nucleotide sequence: TGTGCCAGCAGAATTGGGACAGCGAACACTGAAGCTTTCTTT. It codes for CASRIGTANTEAFF.

This clonotype was found a few times. V is TRBV5-4 and J is TRBJ1-2; 9 bases map to TRBD1. Germline V gene data show CDR1 as SGHNT and CDR2 as YYREEE (reference sequence). CDR3 length: 15 residues. With 0 bases clipped from V and 4 bases from J, the junction kept 4 bases outside the gene matches. The CDR3 spells CASSLAGTGTYGYTF. The CDR3 DNA is TGTGCCAGCAGCTTGGCTGGGACAGGGACCTATGGCTACACCTTC.